The 7 T cell receptor beta chains in this list originate from one sample, sequenced in a study of T cell repertoires in cytomegalovirus infection. For these TCRs, the target antigens are not known. One entry per CDR3 protein results from TCRdb running MiXCR on the reads. The table has about half a million distinct CDR3 sequences, 25% to 35% seen once. The sequences come from cultured PBMCs, collected from culture after CMV antigen stimulation. The receptors stem from a human donor in good health (CMV status not recorded). Some clones in this sample may be carry-over from other donors' samples.

This sequence joins TRBV7-2 and TRBJ2-5; 10 bases map to TRBD2. The CDR3 consists of 16 residues. Losses at the gene ends were 0 bases for V and 1 base for J; bases not matched to a gene: 2. CDR1 SGHTA and CDR2 FQGNSA come from the germline V gene. DNA for the CDR3: TGTGCCAGCAGCTTAGCCTGGACTAGCGGCCAAGAGACCCAGTACTTC. Protein sequence: CASSLAWTSGQETQYF.

The rearrangement joins TRBV4-2 to TRBJ2-7; tentative D call: TRBD1 (5 bases). Trimming pared 2 bases from V and 0 bases from J, leaving 8 bases between. CDR3 size: 14 residues. Germline CDR1 and CDR2: LGHNA and YNFKEQ. CDR3 coding DNA: TGTGCCAGCAGCCAACAGGGTCTCTCCTACGAGCAGTACTTC. Translated: CASSQQGLSYEQYF.

The V and J genes are TRBV6-2 or TRBV6-3 and TRBJ2-7, with D tentatively TRBD1 (6 bases). The germline V gene encodes CDR1 MNHEY and CDR2 SVGEGT. The length of the CDR3 is 14 residues. Between the trimmed V and J ends, which lost 2 bases and 1 base, there was a span of 9 bases. CDR3 nucleotide sequence: TGTGCCAGCAGTTACCATGGGACATCCTACGAGCAGTACGTC. It yields the protein CASSYHGTSYEQYV.

This clonotype was seen repeatedly, ten times or more. The CDR3 DNA reads TGTGCCAGCAGCTTAGTAGGAACAGGGAGAGTTGCAGATACGCAGTATTTT. Translated, it gives CASSLVGTGRVADTQYF. The chain recombines TRBV7-2 with TRBJ2-3; D is possibly TRBD1 (6 bases). V gave up 1 base and J gave up 4 bases, with 18 bases separating them. CDR1 and CDR2 from the germline V gene are SGHTA and FQGNSA. This CDR3 region has 17 residues.

V and J are TRBV7-9 and TRBJ1-1; no definite D call. The CDR3 contains 12 residues. Between the trimmed V and J ends, which lost 1 base and 7 bases, there was a span of 7 bases. Per the germline V gene, CDR1 is SEHNR and CDR2 is FQNEAQ (reference sequence). This CDR3 is CASSLVRGEAFF. The DNA for the CDR3 is TGTGCCAGCAGCTTAGTCAGAGGTGAAGCTTTCTTT.

This clonotype came up many times. The CDR3: CASSLATNYGYTF. CDR3 DNA: TGTGCCAGCAGCTTAGCCACCAACTATGGCTACACCTTC. The chain combines TRBV7-2 with TRBJ1-2, with unresolved D. With 0 bases removed from V and 2 bases from J, the gap between germline ends came to 4 bases. The CDR3 loop spans 13 amino acids. Germline CDR1 reads SGHTA; CDR2 reads FQGNSA. The full variable domain, rest sourced from reference TRBV7-2 and TRBJ1-2, is GAGVSQSPSNKVTEKGKDVELRCDPISGHTALYWYRQSLGQGLEFLIYFQGNSAPDKSGLPSDRFSAERTGGSVSTLTIQRTQQEDSAVYLCASSLATNYGYTFGSGTRLTVV.

The chain combines TRBV4-1 with TRBJ2-2, with 9 positions matching TRBD2. The CDR3 sequence is 19 residues long. Germline assignment: CDR1 MGHRA and CDR2 YSYEKL. After removal of 0 bases from V and 5 bases from J, the junction contained 13 bases not matched to a gene. The CDR3 nucleotides are TGCGCCAGCAGCCAAGAGGAGCGGGAGGCGCTAGAGGGGACCGGGGAGCTGTTTTTT. As protein: CASSQEEREALEGTGELFF.